The clone carrying this TCR beta chain was seen a single time. Trimming pared 5 bases from V and 5 bases from J, leaving 6 bases between. The germline V gene has CDR1 DFQATT and CDR2 SNEGSKA (reference sequence). This CDR3 region has 11 residues. Sequencing used immunoSEQ multiplex PCR; TCRdb keeps in-frame clones, though not all of them. This table has about 62,000 clones, 92% appearing once. This sample is drawn from a study of blood T cell repertoires in COVID-19. V gene TRBV20-1 combines with J gene TRBJ1-4; no clear D gene. Material: peripheral blood. This receptor was identified in a human donor in a cohort sampled during active COVID-19. The CDR3 DNA reads as TGCAGTGCTCCACAAAATGAAAAACTGTTTTTT. Its translation: CSAPQNEKLFF.